The 25 T cell receptor beta chains listed next were all sequenced from one sample in a study of OX40 agonist ivuxolimab in advanced cancers. Clones were sequenced by immunoSEQ multiplex PCR, and TCRdb holds only the in-frame ones, with some missing. The sample holds 60,000 to 65,000 clones; about 90% are singletons and the top ten take approximately 5.2%. The specimen comprised CD4+ or CD8+ T cells sorted from blood, sampled in a trial of the OX40 agonist ivuxolimab. The receptors were gathered from an adult with an advanced solid tumor such as melanoma, head and neck, liver or kidney cancer.

V gene TRBV10-1 combines with J gene TRBJ2-2, with D possibly being TRBD1 (5 bases). This CDR3 contains 13 residues. Germline loops: CDR1 WNHNN, CDR2 SYGVQD (reference sequence). The V end lost 10 bases, the J end lost 7 bases, and 16 bases lay between the germline ends. This CDR3 reads CATESGSGGELFF. The CDR3 DNA is TGCGCCACGGAATCAGGGTCGGGCGGGGAGCTGTTTTTT.

The chain recombines TRBV29-1 with TRBJ2-7, with TRBD1 identical over 8 bases. The germline gives CDR1 SQVTM, CDR2 ANQGSEA. The CDR3 runs to 11 residues. V shed 7 bases and J 4 bases; nucleotides not matched to a gene: 3. As DNA, the CDR3 is TGCAGCGCCGGGACAGGTTACGAGCAGTACTTC. As protein: CSAGTGYEQYF.

The genes are TRBV6-1 and TRBJ2-7; 12 bases fit TRBD1. CDR1 and CDR2 (germline): MNHNS, SASEGT. With V trimmed by 2 bases and J by 7 bases, 6 bases remained unmatched. The length of the CDR3 is 15 residues. The CDR3 sequence is CASSETGQGAGEQYF. CDR3 nucleotide sequence: TGTGCCAGCAGTGAAACGGGACAGGGGGCTGGAGAGCAGTACTTC.

The chain is built from TRBV6-1 and TRBJ2-7; 8 nucleotides agree with TRBD1. Trimming at V came to 5 bases and at J to 2 bases, leaving 8 bases not matched to a gene. CDR1 and CDR2 from the germline V gene are MNHNS and SASEGT. The CDR3 runs to 15 residues. The CDR3, as DNA: TGTGCCAGCAGTCAACAGGGGGGCACCCCCTACGAGCAGTACTTC. Protein sequence: CASSQQGGTPYEQYF.

CDR3 protein: CASSLGDFYNEQFF. CDR3 coding DNA: TGCGCCAGCAGCTTGGGGGACTTCTACAATGAGCAGTTCTTC. The genes are TRBV5-1 and TRBJ2-1, with a weak D call TRBD2 (6 bases). The CDR3 sequence is 14 residues long. CDR1 is SGHRS, CDR2 YFSETQ, per germline. Trimming left V 0 bases short and J 3 bases short, with 7 bases between. Based on the CDR3 plus reference TRBV5-1 and TRBJ2-1, the full variable domain is KAGVTQTPRYLIKTRGQQVTLSCSPISGHRSVSWYQQTPGQGLQFLFEYFSETQRNKGNFPGRFSGRQFSNSRSEMNVSTLELGDSALYLCASSLGDFYNEQFFGPGTRLTVL.

V usage is TRBV10-1 and J usage is TRBJ2-1; 8 positions match TRBD2. The CDR3 is 18 amino acids. The germline CDR1 and CDR2 sequences are WNHNN and SYGVQD (reference sequence). Germline trimming cut 0 bases from V and 0 bases from J; bases unmatched to any gene: 7. The CDR3 here is CASSESKPGLGSYNEQFF. The CDR3 DNA reads as TGCGCCAGCAGTGAGTCGAAGCCGGGACTAGGCTCCTACAATGAGCAGTTCTTC.

The chain links TRBV6-1 to TRBJ2-5; D is tentatively TRBD1 or TRBD2 (5 bases each). V shed 5 bases and J shed 1 base, with 8 bases lying between them. Per germline, CDR1 MNHNS and CDR2 SASEGT. The CDR3 is 13 amino acids. This CDR3 is CASSWGTQETQYF. In nucleotides, the CDR3 is TGTGCCAGCAGTTGGGGGACCCAAGAGACCCAGTACTTC.

V is TRBV7-9 and J is TRBJ2-7, with unresolved D. Germline CDR1 SEHNR, CDR2 FQNEAQ (reference sequence). V lost 5 bases, J lost 2 bases, and 13 bases lay in between. This CDR3 contains 14 residues. This CDR3 reads CASSTPPRAYEQYF. The CDR3 DNA is TGTGCCAGCAGCACGCCCCCCCGAGCCTACGAGCAGTACTTC.

The chain joins TRBV9 to TRBJ2-5; D is unresolved. Germline V CDR1 and CDR2: SGDLS, YYNGEE. The length of the CDR3 is 15 residues. V was shortened by 3 bases and J by 1 base, with 13 bases between the two germline ends. The CDR3, as DNA: TGTGCCAGCAGCGCCCGTGGGCCCAGCCAAGAGACCCAGTACTTC. This sequence encodes CASSARGPSQETQYF.

The V gene is TRBV5-1, the J gene TRBJ2-7; a weak D match, TRBD2 (6 bases). Germline V gene lookup returns CDR1 SGHRS and CDR2 YFSETQ. V lost 4 bases, J lost 4 bases, and 9 bases lay in between. The CDR3 has 12 amino acids. The CDR3 DNA sequence: TGCGCCAGCAGCCTGGGGGGATACGAGCAGTACTTC. This encodes CASSLGGYEQYF.

The rearrangement joins TRBV7-6 to TRBJ2-3, with 10 bases lining up with TRBD2. CDR3 length: 16 amino acids. Germline V gives CDR1 SGHVS, CDR2 FNYEAQ. Trimming at V came to 2 bases and at J to 3 bases, leaving 5 bases not matched to a gene. CDR3 nucleotide sequence: TGTGCCAGCAGCTTAAGACCTAGCGGGAGTACAGATACGCAGTATTTT. This codes for CASSLRPSGSTDTQYF.

The J gene is TRBJ2-2, the V gene TRBV5-4; D assignment may be TRBD1 or TRBD2 (5 bases each). V was trimmed by 0 bases and J by 4 bases, leaving 10 bases between them. CDR1 SGHNT and CDR2 YYREEE come from the germline V gene (reference sequence). The CDR3 loop spans 15 amino acids. CDR3 loop: CASSLGRDPTGELFF. Written as DNA, the CDR3 is TGTGCCAGCAGCTTGGGACGGGACCCCACCGGGGAGCTGTTTTTT.

The gene calls are TRBV6-1 and TRBJ1-2; 7 bases align to TRBD1. The germline V gene has CDR1 MNHNS and CDR2 SASEGT. The CDR3 is 14 residues long. Unmatched junction bases numbered 9, after V lost 7 bases and J lost 4 bases. The chain's CDR3 is CASISGQQTYGYTF. CDR3 coding DNA: TGTGCCAGCATCTCGGGACAGCAGACCTATGGCTACACCTTC.

This chain links TRBV20-1 with TRBJ2-5, with D possibly being TRBD1 (6 bases). The CDR3 runs to 11 residues. The V gene's germline CDR1 is DFQATT and CDR2 SNEGSKA (reference sequence). V was cut by 5 bases and J by 10 bases, with 14 bases left in between. This CDR3 is CSASYQGSQYF. The CDR3 DNA follows: TGCAGTGCTTCGTATCAGGGGAGCCAGTACTTC.

The V call is TRBV28, the J call TRBJ1-1; perhaps TRBD1 as D (5 bases). The CDR3 loop spans 15 amino acids. Germline CDR1 and CDR2: MDHEN and SYDVKM. Trimming cost V 0 bases and J 6 bases, with 14 bases left between them. CDR3: CASSLWTVSKAEAFF. CDR3 nucleotide sequence: TGTGCCAGCAGTTTATGGACAGTTAGTAAGGCTGAAGCTTTCTTT.

This clone came up once. The rearrangement links TRBV7-6 to TRBJ2-5; the D gene is possibly TRBD1 (6 bases). Germline V gives CDR1 SGHVS, CDR2 FNYEAQ. V lost 1 base and J lost 1, with 13 bases in between. The CDR3 totals 16 residues. The CDR3 region has the DNA TGTGCCAGCAGCTTAGGGCCCCACAGGGTCCAAGAGACCCAGTACTTC. This sequence encodes CASSLGPHRVQETQYF.

This chain uses TRBV5-5 with TRBJ1-5; no definite D call. The CDR3 spans 13 residues. With 1 base removed from V and 5 bases from J, the gap between germline ends came to 7 bases. Per germline, CDR1 SGHKS and CDR2 YYEKEE (reference sequence). CDR3 DNA: TGTGCCAGCAGCTTGTTGTGGGATCAGCCCCAGCATTTT. This sequence encodes CASSLLWDQPQHF. The full variable domain, rest sourced from reference TRBV5-5 and TRBJ1-5, is DAGVTQSPTHLIKTRGQQVTLRCSPISGHKSVSWYQQVLGQGPQFIFQYYEKEERGRGNFPDRFSARQFPNYSSELNVNALLLGDSALYLCASSLLWDQPQHFGDGTRLSIL.

The rearrangement links TRBV6-5 to TRBJ2-7; D is possibly TRBD1 (5 bases). Germline-derived CDR1 and CDR2 are MNHEY and SVGAGI. The V gene lost 5 bases and the J gene lost 3 bases, with 17 bases spanning the gap. This CDR3 spans 15 amino acids. The CDR3 loop is CASSPGPPPLYEQYF. CDR3 DNA: TGTGCCAGCAGTCCAGGGCCACCACCTCTCTACGAGCAGTACTTC.

The chain combines TRBV11-2 with TRBJ2-2; 10 bases are a match to TRBD2. Germline CDR1 and CDR2: SGHAT and FQNNGV. V gave up 8 bases and J gave up 6 bases; unmatched junction bases: 12. The CDR3 totals 16 residues. The CDR3 protein is CASRRGSSGSAGELFF. CDR3 DNA sequence: TGTGCCAGCCGGCGCGGGTCTAGCGGGAGTGCCGGGGAGCTGTTTTTT.

This sequence joins TRBV28 and TRBJ2-7; 7 positions match TRBD1. V was clipped by 2 bases and J by 7 bases; unmatched bases: 5. CDR1 and CDR2 (germline): MDHEN, SYDVKM. CDR3 length: 13 amino acids. The CDR3 region has the DNA TGTGCCAGCAGTTTAAACAGGGGTAGAGAGCAGTACTTC. Translating gives CASSLNRGREQYF. Filled out from reference TRBV28 and TRBJ2-7, the complete variable domain reads DVKVTQSSRYLVKRTGEKVFLECVQDMDHENMFWYRQDPGLGLRLIYFSYDVKMKEKGDIPEGYSVSREKKERFSLILESASTNQTSMYLCASSLNRGREQYFGPGTRLTVT.

The V gene is TRBV6-5, the J gene TRBJ2-7, with TRBD2 matching 7 bases. The V segment lost 3 bases and the J segment 1 base; nucleotides outside the gene matches: 3. CDR3 length equals 14 residues. CDR1 and CDR2 from the germline V gene are MNHEY and SVGAGI. This CDR3 reads CASSYPGRSYEQYF. CDR3 bases: TGTGCCAGCAGTTATCCCGGGAGGTCCTACGAGCAGTACTTC.

CDR3: CASSWTGITTEAFF. The CDR3 nucleotides are TGTGCCAGCAGCTGGACAGGGATCACCACTGAAGCTTTCTTT. V gene TRBV5-4 combines with J gene TRBJ1-1; 8 nucleotides match TRBD1. The CDR3 is 14 amino acids. The germline V gene encodes CDR1 SGHNT and CDR2 YYREEE (reference sequence). J gave up 4 bases and V 3 bases, and 5 bases lay outside the gene matches.

This chain joins TRBV9 and TRBJ2-6, with TRBD2 matching over 7 bases. This CDR3 has 15 residues. The V segment lost 2 bases and the J segment 2 bases; nucleotides outside the gene matches: 1. Germline V gene lookup returns CDR1 SGDLS and CDR2 YYNGEE. CDR3 DNA sequence: TGTGCCAGCAGCGTTGGGGGGGCTGGGGCCAACGTCCTGACTTTC. Protein: CASSVGGAGANVLTF.

This clone was detected only a few times. The V and J genes are TRBV7-3 and TRBJ2-1, with 10 bases matching TRBD2. Germline CDR1 is SGHTA and CDR2 is FQGTGA. Trimming took 5 bases from V and 4 from J; bases not matched to a gene: 8. CDR3 length: 16 amino acids. CDR3: CASSPKASGSYNEQFF. The DNA of the CDR3 is TGTGCCAGCAGCCCCAAGGCTAGCGGGAGTTACAATGAGCAGTTCTTC.

The V call is TRBV28, the J call TRBJ1-5; 7 bases map to TRBD1. From germline, CDR1 is MDHEN and CDR2 SYDVKM. The CDR3 covers 15 residues. Unmatched junction bases numbered 9, after V lost 5 bases and J lost 5 bases. CDR3 sequence reads: CASSSRRGPHQPQHF. The CDR3 bases are TGTGCCAGCAGTAGCCGGAGGGGGCCACATCAGCCCCAGCATTTT.